This TCR beta chain was captured in a study of early T cells in non-severe SARS-CoV-2 infection. TCRdb analysed the 5' RACE reads with MiXCR anew, one entry per CDR3 protein. The sample consists of 55,000 to 70,000 distinct CDR3 sequences, more than 10% of them appearing once. V shed 4 bases and J shed 2 bases, with 11 bases lying between them. The CDR3 totals 14 residues. Germline V gene sequence: CDR1 MRHNA, CDR2 SNTAGT. Sequencing used whole blood. This chain joins TRBV6-4 and TRBJ1-2; perhaps TRBD1 as D (6 bases). The clonotype comes from an adult who was a healthcare worker with PCR-confirmed SARS-CoV-2 infection or an uninfected control (not recorded which). As DNA, the CDR3 is TGTGCCAGCAGTGCTACAGGGACAAACTATGGCTACACCTTC. Translation gives CASSATGTNYGYTF.